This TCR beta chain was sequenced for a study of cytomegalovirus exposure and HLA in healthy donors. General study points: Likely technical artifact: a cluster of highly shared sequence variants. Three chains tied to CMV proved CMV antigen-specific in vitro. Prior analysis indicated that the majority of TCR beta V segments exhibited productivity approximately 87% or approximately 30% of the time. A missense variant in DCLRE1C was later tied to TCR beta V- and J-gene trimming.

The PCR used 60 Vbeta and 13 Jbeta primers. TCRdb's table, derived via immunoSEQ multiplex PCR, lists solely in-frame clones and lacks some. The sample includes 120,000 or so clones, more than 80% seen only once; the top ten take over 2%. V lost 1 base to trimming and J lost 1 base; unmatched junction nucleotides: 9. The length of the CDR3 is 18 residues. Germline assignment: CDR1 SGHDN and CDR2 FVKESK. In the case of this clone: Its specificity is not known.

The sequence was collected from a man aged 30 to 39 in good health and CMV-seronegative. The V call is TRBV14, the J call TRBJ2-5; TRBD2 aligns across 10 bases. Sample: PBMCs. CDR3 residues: CASSQVLLAGVVQETQYF. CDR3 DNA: TGTGCCAGCAGCCAAGTTCTCCTAGCGGGGGTAGTCCAAGAGACCCAGTACTTC.